Presented here are 13 T cell receptor beta chains from one specimen sequenced in a study of CD8 T cells in Susac syndrome. An amount of RNA that ranged from about 0.45 to 1 ug was reverse transcribed with random hexamers. TCRdb called the immunoSEQ multiplex PCR reads again in MiXCR, with one record for every CDR3 protein. Of approximately 300,000 distinct CDR3 sequences in the sample, approximately 85% were seen once. The sample was CD8+ T cells from PBMCs. The origin of the receptors is a human donor with multiple sclerosis.

This clonotype came up a few times. The chain joins TRBV5-4 to TRBJ2-1, with D perhaps assigned TRBD1 or TRBD2 (5 bases each). The germline CDR1 and CDR2 sequences are SGHNT and YYREEE (reference sequence). The V end lost 3 bases, the J end lost 5 bases, and 9 bases lay between the germline ends. The CDR3 covers 13 residues. This CDR3 reads CASSWDGDNEQFF. Here the CDR3 DNA reads TGTGCCAGCAGCTGGGACGGGGACAATGAGCAGTTCTTC.

V usage is TRBV27 and J usage is TRBJ1-5; D gene uncertain. CDR3 size: 14 residues. Germline V gene data show CDR1 as MNHEY and CDR2 as SMNVEV (reference sequence). Deletions cut 3 bases from V and 6 bases from J, with 12 bases between. The CDR3 nucleotides read TGTGCCAGCAGTTTTAGTAGGCTAACTCAGCCCCAGCATTTT. This encodes CASSFSRLTQPQHF.

The chain has TRBV4-1 and TRBJ2-7, with 10 bases aligning to TRBD1. Germline-derived CDR1 and CDR2 are MGHRA and YSYEKL. The CDR3 consists of 14 residues. J lost 3 bases, V lost 5 bases, and 4 bases had no gene match. The CDR3 DNA reads TGCGCCAGCAGCGTCCGGGACAGGGGCTACGAGCAGTACTTC. This encodes CASSVRDRGYEQYF.

The chain uses TRBV29-1 and TRBJ2-1, with 7 bases aligning to TRBD1. The V segment lost 3 bases and the J segment 3 bases; nucleotides outside the gene matches: 5. CDR1 and CDR2 from the germline V gene are SQVTM and ANQGSEA. CDR3 size: 14 residues. CDR3 protein: CSVERDRFYNEQFF. The DNA for the CDR3 is TGCAGCGTTGAGAGGGACAGATTCTACAATGAGCAGTTCTTC.

This sequence joins TRBV25-1 and TRBJ2-5, with no clear D. CDR1 and CDR2 (germline): MGHDK, SYGVNS. The CDR3 spans 14 residues. V lost 8 bases, J lost 3 bases, and 16 bases lay in between. The CDR3 loop is CASHEPGREETQYF. The CDR3 coding sequence is TGTGCCAGCCATGAACCCGGCCGGGAAGAGACCCAGTACTTC.

A note on this clonotype: One end of the junction is discordant with germline, which a read error may explain. The chain uses TRBV14 and TRBJ2-1; 11 bases align to TRBD2. The CDR3 loop spans 15 amino acids. The germline V gene has CDR1 SGHDN and CDR2 FVKESK. The CDR3: CASSQVAGGGNEQFF. The CDR3 coding sequence is TGTGCCAGCAGCCAAGTAGCGGGAGGGGGCAATGAGCAGTTCTTT.

This rearrangement joins TRBV7-2 to TRBJ2-3; D might be TRBD2 (6 bases). V lost 3 bases and J 0 bases, leaving 13 bases between the germline ends. This CDR3 comprises 16 residues. Germline-derived CDR1 and CDR2 are SGHTA and FQGNSA. Here the CDR3 DNA reads TGTGCCAGCAGCTTCACTAGCCAGGGTAGCACAGATACGCAGTATTTT. It yields the protein CASSFTSQGSTDTQYF.

A word on this clonotype: The junction departs from germline at one end; a sequencing error may be responsible. V is TRBV12-3 or TRBV12-4 and J is TRBJ2-6, with D hard to call. The CDR3 runs 14 residues. The CDR3 nucleotides are TGTGCCAGCAGTTTAATTTCTTCCCAAGACGTGCTGACTTTC. Its translation: CASSLISSQDVLTF.

J is TRBJ1-3 and V is TRBV7-9; maybe TRBD1 (5 bases). The CDR3 has 16 amino acids. V lost 5 bases and J 0 bases, leaving 14 bases between the germline ends. In germline, CDR1 is SEHNR, CDR2 FQNEAQ (reference sequence). The CDR3, as DNA: TGTGCCAGCAGCCTAGGGAGGGGTTACTCTGGAAACACCATATATTTT. Translated: CASSLGRGYSGNTIYF.

The chain is built from TRBV11-2 and TRBJ2-7; TRBD2 matches 9 bases. The CDR3 spans 17 residues. The trim removed 5 bases at V and 5 bases at J, leaving 16 bases unmatched. Germline CDR1 is SGHAT and CDR2 is FQNNGV. This chain's CDR3 is CASSLRFYSGSSNEQYF. The CDR3 DNA is TGTGCCAGCAGCCTCAGATTCTATAGCGGGAGTTCGAACGAGCAGTACTTC.

The count of this clonotype is one. This rearrangement joins TRBV11-3 to TRBJ2-5; 8 nucleotides match TRBD1. Germline V gives CDR1 SGHNT, CDR2 YENEEA. J gave up 2 bases and V 4 bases, and 6 bases lay outside the gene matches. The CDR3 loop spans 15 amino acids. The CDR3 region has the DNA TGTGCCAGCAGCTCCTACGACAGGGGTCAAGAGACCCAGTACTTC. Protein product: CASSSYDRGQETQYF.

This clonotype was counted once. V usage is TRBV19 and J usage is TRBJ2-7, with TRBD1 matching over 10 bases. CDR3 length equals 14 residues. Germline CDR1 and CDR2: LNHDA and SQIVND (reference sequence). J lost 5 bases, V lost 7 bases, and 8 bases had no gene match. The CDR3 protein is CASTPGQGIHEQYF. Here the CDR3 DNA reads TGTGCCAGTACCCCGGGACAGGGGATCCACGAGCAGTACTTC.

The chain is built from TRBV13 and TRBJ2-5; 10 nucleotides line up with TRBD2. Germline values: CDR1 PRHDT, CDR2 FYEKMQ (reference sequence). With 2 bases clipped from V and 5 bases from J, the junction kept 14 bases outside the gene matches. The CDR3 contains 18 residues. The CDR3 spells CASSLRLAGVMRGETQYF. CDR3 nucleotides: TGTGCCAGCAGCTTACGTCTAGCGGGAGTTATGAGGGGGGAGACCCAGTACTTC.